Given below is one TCR beta chain in context. Its antigen is unknown. Qualities for individual bases were not recorded, and no much larger clone is one base off. This entry comes from a study of PD-1 blockade in classical Hodgkin lymphoma (dated by TCRdb to 2020 to 2022). In terms of the full investigation: Nivolumab dosing was 3 mg/kg intravenously every 2 weeks, continuing until either disease progression or unacceptable toxicity. The study used CyTOF and TCR beta sequencing to define a peripheral blood immune signature of response to PD-1 blockade in classical Hodgkin lymphoma.

Broad study findings and their caveats: A significant rise by C4D1 was seen in CD4+ but not CD8+ TCR diversity (p=0.0027 vs p=0.16), with the rise being most apparent in complete responders (p=0.02). Among trial patients, those achieving complete response had baseline diversity similar to that of newly diagnosed patients, while diversity was significantly lower in partial responders and progressors. Newly diagnosed patients were reported to have lower baseline TCR diversity than healthy donors, and relapsed/refractory patients were reported to have lower baseline TCR diversity still. The study covered only a single clinical trial cohort, and the causes of the repertoire differences, possibly disease activity or prior therapy, were still not defined. Diversity was lower in patients who began nivolumab less than 1 year after ASCT, so these patients were left out of later analyses to avoid confounding by immune reconstitution.

The intended sense of this specimen's time point label: cycle 1 day 1 (C1D1), immediately before nivolumab initiation. Every trial patient had relapsed after autologous stem cell transplantation, and cohorts A, B and C differed in prior brentuximab vedotin exposure. The trial cohort included around 60 patients with relapsed/refractory classical Hodgkin lymphoma, and each patient had a best overall response of complete response, partial response or progressive disease. Trial patients were treated with single-agent nivolumab in the multi-cohort phase II CheckMate 205 trial. An independent review committee assessed best overall response by applying the 2007 International Working Group response criteria. PBMCs from the trial were collected at three points: immediately before nivolumab initiation (C1D1), and during therapy at cycle 2 day 1 and cycle 4 day 1. Peripheral blood was collected in 8 mL Vacutainer Cell Preparation Tubes, from which PBMCs were isolated by centrifugation and then cryopreserved.

Genomic DNA was extracted with the Qiagen DNeasy kit from unsorted PBMCs and from negatively selected CD4+ and CD8+ fractions. Amplification of TCR beta CDR3 regions was done by immunoSEQ multiplex PCR with primers that anneal to V and J segments. A synthetic immune receptor repertoire was used to minimize amplification bias, and any remaining bias was removed computationally after sequencing. For the original study's pipeline: Custom Python scripts were used to quantify repertoire diversity as the Shannon entropy index. Unsorted, CD4+ and CD8+ repertoires were analyzed separately, except in combined analyses where CD4+ and CD8+ sequences were merged in silico. A clone counted as expanded when the clone's frequency after treatment rose at least 2-fold relative to C1D1, and clones undetected at baseline were given a pseudocount of 0.5. Clones with 0 or 1 copy at C1D1 were defined as singleton clones, while clones with 2 or more copies were defined as non-singleton clones. By matching protein sequences in sorted samples from the same patient, clones expanded in unsorted samples were annotated as CD4+, CD8+ or unknown. Wilcoxon tests were applied to paired samples to test diversity changes from C1D1 to C4D1. TCRdb holds this immuneACCESS table with in-frame rearrangements only. Some clones are missing; in checked studies, unresolved V genes explain under half, and the rest has no known cause. For V, J and clone size, that table is used; D and trimming come from the DNA. The sample includes tens of thousands of clones, with roughly three quarters observed a single time. Of the sample, about 22% falls within the top ten clones.

V gives up 2 bases and J gives up 6 bases, and the segment between their germline ends measures 11 bases. The CDR3 contains 13 residues, cysteine and phenylalanine counted. Left in the record is the CDR3 DNA by itself, 39 bases read in frame from the first base. In the germline V gene (reference sequence), CDR1 corresponds to SEHNR and CDR2 to FQNEAQ. This specimen was peripheral blood mononuclear cells (PBMCs), taken at baseline. The sequence was collected from a human donor with classical Hodgkin lymphoma. The chain links TRBV7-9 with TRBJ2-7, with a tentative D gene TRBD1 over 6 matching bases. The CDR3 amino acid sequence is: CASSLITGSEQYF. The nucleotide sequence reads as follows: TGTGCCAGCAGCTTAATTACAGGGTCCGAGCAGTACTTC.